This paragraph covers one T cell receptor (beta chain) sequence. Its antigen specificity is not known. A read error may be the cause here, since a much bigger clone is one base away. Likely a read error: the CDR3 ends without its conserved phenylalanine or tryptophan. The data were obtained in a study of tumor-infiltrating lymphocytes in primary liver carcinoma listed by TCRdb under 2017. Context from the whole study: Between November 2015 and 2016, a few patients in China with histopathologically diagnosed primary liver carcinoma had surgical resection. For each liver tumor, the study sampled five regions along with adjacent normal tissue and blood, and applied TCRbeta repertoire sequencing, expression microarrays and whole-exome sequencing. Tumors of the five patients were stage T1-T3 N0M0 with maximum diameters of about 4.2 to 10 cm. TCRbeta repertoire sequencing covered about 35 specimens from 5 patients: 25 tumor regions, 5 adjacent noncancerous liver tissues and 5 peripheral blood samples. Of the five patients (three men and two women, aged 30 to 69 years), four had hepatocellular carcinoma and one had combined HCC and intrahepatic cholangiocarcinoma. Reproducibility between technical replicate repertoires was high, with correlation coefficients above 0.95 and mean shared-clone rates approximately 0.9. Each sample produced about 3.5 to 7.13 million productive TCRbeta reads, and read depth showed no significant difference between tissue types.

Overall study outcomes, separate from this receptor: Comparison of CD4+ and CD8+ T cell repertoires was precluded by the use of bulk unsorted samples. Consistent with antigen-driven expansion, pairs of tumor regions showed higher repertoire overlap (mean around 36%) than either tumor-adjacent pairs (around 17%) or tumor-blood pairs (around 15%). A significantly larger repertoire fraction was made up by the top 250 clones in tumors than in blood (p = 0.039). Only the TCR beta chain was sequenced, so true repertoire diversity is likely underestimated because unpaired alpha chains were not captured. Only five patients were included in the study, and the authors note that the findings should be validated in a larger study.

The germline V gene yields MGHRA for CDR1 and YSYEKL for CDR2. V drops 0 bases and J drops 3 bases, leaving 9 bases in between. The CDR3 has 14 residues if both end residues are counted. This entry keeps only the CDR3 DNA: 42 bases, framed from base 1. RNA from unsorted whole blood was extracted with TRIzol reagent, and germline DNA was obtained with the DNeasy Blood & Tissue kit. At the time of sampling, the patients were treatment-naive and had chronic HBV infection. Around 4 milliliters of peripheral blood were collected into K2EDTA tubes before surgery. Starting from about 550 ng total RNA, TCRbeta-specific cDNA was produced by reverse transcription with a constant-region primer and ProtoScript II reverse transcriptase. Construction of the TCRbeta libraries relied on three nested rounds of multiplex PCR, following a slightly modified ARM-PCR procedure. Multiplex TRBV1-TRBV30 forward primers and a Cbeta reverse primer were used in the first two PCR rounds, each of which was run for about 10 cycles. Sample barcodes and Illumina adapters were added in a final 25-cycle PCR with Deep VentR polymerase. Before sequencing, amplicons of 200-500 bp were purified from gel using a QIAquick gel extraction kit. An Illumina HiSeq 2500 was used to sequence the TCRbeta amplicons, generating 250-bp paired-end reads. Regarding the original processing steps: Trimmomatic v0.33 was used to quality-trim the reads, and FLASH v1.2.11 was used to merge paired reads so that full CDR3 sequences could be recovered. MiGEC v1.2.1b assigned V, D and J germline segments to the rearranged TCRbeta sequences. Clonotype statistics and Shannon-Wiener diversity indices were calculated with VDJtools v1.0.0. To reduce sampling bias, subsequent analyses other than the diversity analysis used only the 250 most abundant clonotypes in each sample. Clones were called with MiXCR by TCRdb after fastp trimmed the public reads at Q25, and only in-frame beta chains were retained. Under each unique CDR3 protein, matching rows form one entry showing the most common genes and DNA. The V and J calls and clone size are TCRdb's, not the authors'. The sample includes about 320,000 distinct CDR3 sequences, with about 60% observed a single time. The leading ten clones occupy roughly 8.6% of the sample.

Recombination connected TRBV4-1 to TRBJ2-7, with no D gene named confidently. Sequences were obtained from peripheral blood. The sequence was collected from a man in his forties with primary liver carcinoma and hepatitis B virus infection. The CDR3 sequence is CASSQDPLGYEQYS. The nucleotide sequence is TGCGCCAGCAGCCAAGATCCGTTGGGCTACGAGCAGTACTCC.